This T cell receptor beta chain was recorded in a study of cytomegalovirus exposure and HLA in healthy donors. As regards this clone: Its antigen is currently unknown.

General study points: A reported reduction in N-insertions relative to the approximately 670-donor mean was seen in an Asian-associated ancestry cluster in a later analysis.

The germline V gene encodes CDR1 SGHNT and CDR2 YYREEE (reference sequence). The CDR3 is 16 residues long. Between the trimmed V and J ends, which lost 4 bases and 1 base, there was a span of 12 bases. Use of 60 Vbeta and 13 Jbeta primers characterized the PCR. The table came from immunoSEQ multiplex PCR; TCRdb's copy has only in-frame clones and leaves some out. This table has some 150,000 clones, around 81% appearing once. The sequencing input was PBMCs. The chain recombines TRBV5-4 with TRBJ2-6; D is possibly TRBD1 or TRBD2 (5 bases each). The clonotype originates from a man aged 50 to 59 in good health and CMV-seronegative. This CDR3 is CASSLGRRSGANVLTF. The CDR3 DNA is TGTGCCAGCAGCCTGGGACGGAGATCTGGGGCCAACGTCCTGACTTTC.